The clone carrying this T cell receptor (beta chain) was found many times. The CDR3 is 13 residues long. Germline-derived CDR1 and CDR2 are DFQATT and SNEGSKA (reference sequence). V lost 0 bases, J lost 8 bases, and 3 bases stayed unmatched. The data originate from a study of T cells after yellow fever vaccination. TCRdb analysed the 5' RACE reads with MiXCR anew, one entry per CDR3 protein. The data contain some 10,000 distinct CDR3 sequences, under 5.5% of them singletons. The input for sequencing was PBMCs, either bulk or a sorted T-cell subset (CD4+, CD8+, memory, or dextramer-sorted; not recorded which), taken roughly 15 days after the first yellow fever vaccination. The receptor was isolated from a man aged 18 to 35 who received the YFV17D yellow fever vaccine. V and J are TRBV20-1 and TRBJ2-1; TRBD2 matches 8 bases. Here the CDR3 reads CSARDRGRYEQFF. In DNA form, the CDR3 reads TGCAGTGCTAGAGACCGCGGGAGGTATGAGCAGTTCTTC.